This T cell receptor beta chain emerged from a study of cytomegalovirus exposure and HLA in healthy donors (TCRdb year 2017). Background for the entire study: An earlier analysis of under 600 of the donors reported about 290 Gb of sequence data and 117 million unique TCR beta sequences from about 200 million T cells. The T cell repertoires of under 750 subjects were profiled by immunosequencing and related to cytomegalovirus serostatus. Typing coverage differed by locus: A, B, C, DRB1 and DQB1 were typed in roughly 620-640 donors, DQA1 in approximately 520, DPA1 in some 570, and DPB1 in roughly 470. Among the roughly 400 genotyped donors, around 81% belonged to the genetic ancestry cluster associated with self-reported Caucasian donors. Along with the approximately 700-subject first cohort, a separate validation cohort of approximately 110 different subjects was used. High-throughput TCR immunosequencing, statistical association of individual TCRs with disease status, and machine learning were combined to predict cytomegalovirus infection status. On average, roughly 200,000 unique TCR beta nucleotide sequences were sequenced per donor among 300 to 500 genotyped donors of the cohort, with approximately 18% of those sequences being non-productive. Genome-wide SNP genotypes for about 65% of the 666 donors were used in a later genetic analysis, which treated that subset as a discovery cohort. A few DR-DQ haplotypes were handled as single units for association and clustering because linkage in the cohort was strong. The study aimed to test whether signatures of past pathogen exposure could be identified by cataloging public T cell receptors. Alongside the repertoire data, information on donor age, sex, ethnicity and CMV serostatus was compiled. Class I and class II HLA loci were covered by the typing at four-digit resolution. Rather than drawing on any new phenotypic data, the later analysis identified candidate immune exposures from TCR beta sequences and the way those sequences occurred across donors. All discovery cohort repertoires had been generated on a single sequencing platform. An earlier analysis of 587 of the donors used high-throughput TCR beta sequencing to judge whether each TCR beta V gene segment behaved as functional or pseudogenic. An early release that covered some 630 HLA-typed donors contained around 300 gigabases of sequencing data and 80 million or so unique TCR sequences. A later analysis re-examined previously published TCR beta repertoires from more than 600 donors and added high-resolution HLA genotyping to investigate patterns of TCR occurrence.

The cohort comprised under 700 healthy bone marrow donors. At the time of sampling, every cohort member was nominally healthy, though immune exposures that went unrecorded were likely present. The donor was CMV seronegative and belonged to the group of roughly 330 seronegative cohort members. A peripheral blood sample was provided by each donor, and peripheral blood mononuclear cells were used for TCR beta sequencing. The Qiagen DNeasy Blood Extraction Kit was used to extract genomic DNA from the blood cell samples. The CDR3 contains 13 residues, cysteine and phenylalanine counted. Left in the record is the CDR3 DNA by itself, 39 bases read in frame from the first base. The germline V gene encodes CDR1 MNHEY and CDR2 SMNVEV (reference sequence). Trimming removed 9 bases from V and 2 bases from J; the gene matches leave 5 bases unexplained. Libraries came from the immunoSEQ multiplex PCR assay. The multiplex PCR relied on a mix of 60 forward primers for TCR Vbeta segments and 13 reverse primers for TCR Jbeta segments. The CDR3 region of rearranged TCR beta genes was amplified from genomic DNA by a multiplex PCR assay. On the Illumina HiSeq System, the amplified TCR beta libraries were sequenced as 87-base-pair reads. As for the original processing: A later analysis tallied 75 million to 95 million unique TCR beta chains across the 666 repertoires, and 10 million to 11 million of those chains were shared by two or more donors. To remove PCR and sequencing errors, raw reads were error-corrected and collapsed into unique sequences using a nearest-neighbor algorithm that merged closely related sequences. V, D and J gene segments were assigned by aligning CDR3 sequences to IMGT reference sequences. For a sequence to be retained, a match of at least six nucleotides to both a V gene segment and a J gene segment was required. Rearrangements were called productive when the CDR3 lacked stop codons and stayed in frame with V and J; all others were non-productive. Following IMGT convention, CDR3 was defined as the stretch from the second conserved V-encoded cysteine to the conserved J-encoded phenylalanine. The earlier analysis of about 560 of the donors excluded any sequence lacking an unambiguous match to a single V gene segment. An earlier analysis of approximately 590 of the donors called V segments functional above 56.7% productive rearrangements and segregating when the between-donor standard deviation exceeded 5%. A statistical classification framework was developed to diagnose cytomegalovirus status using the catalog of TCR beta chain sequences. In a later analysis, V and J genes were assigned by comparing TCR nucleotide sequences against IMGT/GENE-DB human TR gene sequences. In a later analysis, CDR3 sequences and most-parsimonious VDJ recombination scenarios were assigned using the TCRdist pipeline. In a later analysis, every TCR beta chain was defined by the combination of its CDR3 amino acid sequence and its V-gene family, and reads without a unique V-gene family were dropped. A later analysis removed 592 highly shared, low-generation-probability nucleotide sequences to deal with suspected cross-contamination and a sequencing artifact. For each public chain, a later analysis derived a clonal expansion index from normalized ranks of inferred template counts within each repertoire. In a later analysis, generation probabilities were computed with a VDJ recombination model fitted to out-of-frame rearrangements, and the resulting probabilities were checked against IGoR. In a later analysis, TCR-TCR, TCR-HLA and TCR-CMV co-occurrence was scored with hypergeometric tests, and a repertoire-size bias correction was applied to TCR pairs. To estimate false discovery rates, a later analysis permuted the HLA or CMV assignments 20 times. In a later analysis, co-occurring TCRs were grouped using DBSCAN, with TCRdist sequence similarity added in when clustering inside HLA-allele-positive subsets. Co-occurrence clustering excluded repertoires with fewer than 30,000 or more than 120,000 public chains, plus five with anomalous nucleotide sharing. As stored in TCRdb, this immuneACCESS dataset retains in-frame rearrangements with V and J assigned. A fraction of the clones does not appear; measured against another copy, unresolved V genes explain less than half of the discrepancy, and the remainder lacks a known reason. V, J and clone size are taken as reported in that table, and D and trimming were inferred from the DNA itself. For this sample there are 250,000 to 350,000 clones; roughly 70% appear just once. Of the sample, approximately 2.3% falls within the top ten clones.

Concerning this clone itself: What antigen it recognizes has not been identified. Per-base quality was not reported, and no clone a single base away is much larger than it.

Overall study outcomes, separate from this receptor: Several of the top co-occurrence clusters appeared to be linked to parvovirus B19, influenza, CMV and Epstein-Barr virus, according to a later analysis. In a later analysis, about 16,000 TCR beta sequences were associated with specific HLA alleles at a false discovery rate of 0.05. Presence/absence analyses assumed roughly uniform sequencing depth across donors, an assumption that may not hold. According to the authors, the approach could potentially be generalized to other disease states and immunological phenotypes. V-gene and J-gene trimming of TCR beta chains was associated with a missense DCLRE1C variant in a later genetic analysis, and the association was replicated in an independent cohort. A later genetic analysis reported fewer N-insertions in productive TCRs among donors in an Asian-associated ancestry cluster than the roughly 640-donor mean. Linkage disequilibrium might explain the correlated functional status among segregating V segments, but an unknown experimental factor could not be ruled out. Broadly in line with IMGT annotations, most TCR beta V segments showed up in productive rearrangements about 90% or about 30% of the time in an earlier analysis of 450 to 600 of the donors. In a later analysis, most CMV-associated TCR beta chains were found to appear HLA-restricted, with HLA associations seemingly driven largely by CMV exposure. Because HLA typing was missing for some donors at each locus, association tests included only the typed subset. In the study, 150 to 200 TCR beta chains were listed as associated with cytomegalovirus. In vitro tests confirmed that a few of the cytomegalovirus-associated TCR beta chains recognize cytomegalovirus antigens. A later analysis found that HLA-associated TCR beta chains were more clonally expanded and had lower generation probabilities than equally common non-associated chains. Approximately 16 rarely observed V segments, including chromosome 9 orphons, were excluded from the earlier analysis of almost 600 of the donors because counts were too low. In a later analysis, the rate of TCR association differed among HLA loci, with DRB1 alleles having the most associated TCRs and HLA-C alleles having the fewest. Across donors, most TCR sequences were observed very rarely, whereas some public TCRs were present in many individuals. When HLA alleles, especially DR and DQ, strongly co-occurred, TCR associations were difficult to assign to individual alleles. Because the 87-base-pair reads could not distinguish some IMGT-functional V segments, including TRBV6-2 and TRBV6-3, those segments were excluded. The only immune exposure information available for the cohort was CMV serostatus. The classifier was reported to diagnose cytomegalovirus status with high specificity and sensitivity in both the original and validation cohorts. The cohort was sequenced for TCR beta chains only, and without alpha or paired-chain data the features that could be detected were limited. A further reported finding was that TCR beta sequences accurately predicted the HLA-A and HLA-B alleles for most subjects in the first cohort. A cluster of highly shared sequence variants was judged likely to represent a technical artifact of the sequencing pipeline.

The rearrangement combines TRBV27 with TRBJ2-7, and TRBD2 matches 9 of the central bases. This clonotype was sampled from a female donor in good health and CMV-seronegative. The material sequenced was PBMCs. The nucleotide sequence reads TGTGCCAGTAGCGGGAGTGTTACCTACGAGCAGTACTTC. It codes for CASSGSVTYEQYF.